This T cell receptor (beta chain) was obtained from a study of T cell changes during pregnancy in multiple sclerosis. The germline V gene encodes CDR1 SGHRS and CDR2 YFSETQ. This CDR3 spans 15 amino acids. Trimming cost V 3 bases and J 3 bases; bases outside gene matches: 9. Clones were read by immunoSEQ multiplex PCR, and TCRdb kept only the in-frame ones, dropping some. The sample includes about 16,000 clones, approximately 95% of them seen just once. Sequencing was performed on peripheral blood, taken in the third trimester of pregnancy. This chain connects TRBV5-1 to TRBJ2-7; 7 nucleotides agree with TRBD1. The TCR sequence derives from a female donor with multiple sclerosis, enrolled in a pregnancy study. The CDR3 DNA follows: TGCGCCAGCAGCTCCGCGACAGGGATTGGCTACGAGCAGTACTTC. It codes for CASSSATGIGYEQYF.